A selection of T cell receptor beta chains follows, all from one sample in a study of blood T cell repertoires in COVID-19. Libraries were prepared by immunoSEQ multiplex PCR; TCRdb keeps only in-frame clonotypes and omits some of them. The sample consists of 150,000 to 200,000 clones, around 80% of them appearing once. Input material: peripheral blood. All receptors come from a man between 65 and 79 years old with active or convalescent COVID-19. CDR3s include the opening cysteine and the closing phenylalanine or tryptophan. A D gene is named only where the DNA matches it firmly. Some rows mark clone size as missing; the rest say once, few, many or name a class of expanded clone.

d_call	v_call	j_call	clone_size	cdr3_length	cdr3_aa	cdr3_nt
.	TRBV6-2/TRBV6-3	TRBJ1-1	.	13	CASSPGAHTEAFF	TGTGCCAGCAGCCCTGGGGCTCACACTGAAGCTTTCTTT
TRBD1	TRBV3-1/TRBV3-2	TRBJ1-2	few	15	CASSQAAQGAYGYTF	TGTGCCAGCAGCCAAGCCGCGCAGGGGGCCTATGGCTACACCTTC
TRBD2	TRBV6-1	TRBJ2-5	.	15	CASSEFSGRGETQYF	TGTGCCAGCAGTGAATTTAGCGGGAGGGGAGAGACCCAGTACTTC
TRBD1	TRBV7-2	TRBJ1-4	many	15	CASSSQGATNEKLFF	TGTGCCAGCAGCTCCCAGGGGGCGACTAATGAAAAACTGTTTTTT
TRBD2	TRBV2	TRBJ2-1	few	14	CASSDVSGRGKQFF	TGTGCCAGCAGTGATGTTAGCGGGAGGGGTAAGCAGTTCTTC
.	TRBV9	TRBJ1-2	many	16	CASSVEGSGQGYGYTF	TGTGCCAGCAGCGTAGAGGGCTCAGGGCAAGGATATGGCTACACCTTC
TRBD2	TRBV7-9	TRBJ2-1	.	17	CASSLDSGGPPYNEQFF	TGTGCCAGCAGCTTAGATAGCGGGGGGCCCCCCTACAATGAGCAGTTCTTC
.	TRBV3-1/TRBV3-2	TRBJ2-3	.	16	CASSQDQVPFTDTQYF	TGTGCCAGCAGCCAAGACCAGGTCCCCTTCACAGATACGCAGTATTTT
.	TRBV5-6	TRBJ2-1	.	13	CASRWRGSGEQFF	TGTGCCAGCAGGTGGCGGGGCTCCGGGGAGCAGTTCTTC
.	TRBV21-1	TRBJ2-4	.	14	CASSRGGSQNIQYF	TGTGCCAGCAGCCGGGGAGGGTCTCAAAACATTCAGTACTTC
.	TRBV6-6	TRBJ1-6	.	15	CASAVGQRNNSPLHF	TGTGCCAGCGCAGTAGGACAGCGCAACAATTCACCCCTCCACTTT
.	TRBV6-5	TRBJ1-5	.	13	CASSYGLKQPQHF	TGTGCCAGCAGTTACGGCCTTAAGCAGCCCCAGCATTTT
.	TRBV6-6	TRBJ1-3	.	16	CASVTPYQSSGNTIYF	TGTGCCAGCGTCACTCCTTATCAAAGCTCTGGAAACACCATATATTTT
.	TRBV7-2	TRBJ2-7	.	13	CASTSGRAYEQYF	TGTGCCAGCACCTCAGGCAGGGCCTACGAGCAGTACTTC
TRBD1	TRBV7-9	TRBJ1-1	.	15	CASSPQGGVAAEAFF	TGTGCCAGCAGCCCCCAGGGGGGTGTGGCCGCTGAAGCTTTCTTT
TRBD1	TRBV7-2	TRBJ1-4	.	15	CASSSTGQGREKLFF	TGTGCCAGCAGCTCGACAGGACAGGGTCGTGAAAAACTGTTTTTT
TRBD2	TRBV10-3	TRBJ2-7	once	16	CAISGGTSGERGEQYF	TGTGCCATCAGTGGGGGGACTAGCGGGGAGCGCGGCGAGCAGTACTTC
TRBD2	TRBV5-8	TRBJ2-5	.	13	CASVMLAGATQYF	TGTGCCAGCGTTATGCTAGCGGGGGCGACCCAGTACTTC
TRBD1	TRBV3-1/TRBV3-2	TRBJ1-5	.	18	CASSLGTGGAGFYQPQHF	TGTGCCAGCAGCCTGGGGACAGGGGGCGCAGGTTTTTATCAGCCCCAGCATTTT
.	TRBV2	TRBJ1-4	.	13	CASRETENEKLFF	TGTGCCAGCAGGGAGACAGAGAATGAAAAACTGTTTTTT